This record concerns one T cell receptor (beta chain) sequence. This CDR3 is built from 17 residues. Germline values: CDR1 KGHSH, CDR2 LQKENI. Germline trimming cut 3 bases from V and 4 bases from J; bases unmatched to any gene: 7. The sample originates from a study of blood T cell repertoires in COVID-19. Measured with immunoSEQ multiplex PCR; TCRdb has only the in-frame clones, and not every one. The sample contains 110,000 to 150,000 clones, 70% to 85% of which appear only once. This receptor was obtained from a man in his sixties with active or convalescent COVID-19. The chain carries TRBV18 and TRBJ2-2, with 11 bases aligning to TRBD1. The specimen was peripheral blood. CDR3 amino acids: CASSPRTGGASTGELFF. The CDR3 DNA reads TGTGCCAGCTCACCGAGGACAGGGGGCGCGAGCACCGGGGAGCTGTTTTTT.